Below, 22 T cell receptor beta chains from the same sample are listed, as sequenced in a study of CD8+CD57+ T cells in acquired aplastic anemia. Patients who underwent sequencing had shown CD8+CD57+ cell expansion by flow cytometry. Genomic DNA templated the TCR beta VDJ and CDR3 profiling. TCRdb processed the reads anew with MiXCR; each CDR3 protein has one entry. The sample consists of under 200,000 distinct CDR3 sequences, around 48% of them appearing once. The sample consisted of sorted CD4+, CD8+, or CD8+CD57+ T cells (not recorded which) from PBMCs. The receptors were gathered from a human donor with aplastic anemia.

The rearrangement joins TRBV10-3 to TRBJ2-3; TRBD2 aligns across 12 bases. The CDR3 is made up of 17 amino acids. V lost 4 bases, J lost 1 base, and 6 bases stayed unmatched. Per germline, CDR1 ENHRY and CDR2 SYGVKD. CDR3 nucleotide sequence: TGTGCCATCAGTGGGGGGCCTAGCGGGAGGGGCACAGATACGCAGTATTTT. The encoded protein is CAISGGPSGRGTDTQYF.

The chain combines TRBV18 with TRBJ2-3; D remains unclear. The CDR3 totals 16 residues. Germline CDR1 reads KGHSH; CDR2 reads LQKENI. Trimming took 0 bases from V and 2 from J, leaving 12 bases between them. The CDR3 coding sequence is TGTGCCAGCTCACCACCTTCAACCGGTTACACAGATACGCAGTATTTT. Its translation: CASSPPSTGYTDTQYF.

The table lists this clonotype with a count of one. J is TRBJ2-1 and V is TRBV10-1; 11 bases align to TRBD2. In germline, CDR1 is WNHNN, CDR2 SYGVQD (reference sequence). CDR3 size: 16 residues. V gave up 4 bases and J gave up 2 bases; unmatched junction bases: 4. The CDR3 loop reads CASSGSGRGAYNEQFF. The CDR3 nucleotides read TGCGCCAGCAGTGGTAGCGGGAGGGGGGCCTACAATGAGCAGTTCTTC.

This clonotype has a count of ten or more. The CDR3 sequence is CASSEQGGGDTQYF. Here the CDR3 DNA reads TGTGCCAGCAGCGAACAGGGAGGGGGAGATACGCAGTATTTT. The genes are TRBV6-1 and TRBJ2-3; maybe TRBD2 (7 bases). Germline loops: CDR1 MNHNS, CDR2 SASEGT. The CDR3 covers 14 residues. Trimming took off 6 bases at V and 5 bases at J, with 15 bases between the two ends.

This clonotype was counted a single time. The chain carries TRBV5-1 and TRBJ1-2; D gene uncertain. The CDR3 runs to 14 residues. The germline V gene has CDR1 SGHRS and CDR2 YFSETQ. With 4 bases removed from V and 1 base from J, the gap between germline ends came to 11 bases. CDR3: CASSALTNNYGYTF. As DNA, the CDR3 is TGCGCCAGCAGCGCCTTGACAAATAACTATGGCTACACCTTC.

This clonotype was found many times. This chain connects TRBV7-9 to TRBJ1-2; TRBD1 is a possible D gene (5 bases). Germline-derived CDR1 and CDR2 are SEHNR and FQNEAQ (reference sequence). The CDR3 is made up of 13 amino acids. Between the trimmed V and J ends, which lost 0 bases and 5 bases, there was a span of 7 bases. This CDR3 is CASSLAREYGYTF. The CDR3 bases are TGTGCCAGCAGCTTAGCCAGGGAGTATGGCTACACCTTC.

The chain is built from TRBV7-9 and TRBJ1-6; 10 bases are a match to TRBD1. The CDR3 runs 13 residues. CDR1 is SEHNR and CDR2 is FQNEAQ in the germline V gene (reference sequence). Trimming took 5 bases from V and 13 from J; bases not matched to a gene: 5. The CDR3 DNA follows: TGTGCCAGCAGCCCCTGGACAGGGGGGCCCCTCCACTTT. Its translation: CASSPWTGGPLHF.

The rearrangement links TRBV10-2 to TRBJ2-2; D is perhaps TRBD2 (6 bases). This CDR3 is built from 16 residues. The ends were cut back, 8 bases at V and 2 bases at J, with 18 bases in the middle. In germline, CDR1 is WSHSY, CDR2 SAAADI. CDR3: CASRLGQTQNTGELFF. The CDR3 DNA reads TGCGCCAGCCGACTAGGCCAAACCCAAAACACCGGGGAGCTGTTTTTT.

This sequence joins TRBV15 and TRBJ2-7, with D perhaps TRBD1 or TRBD2 (6 bases each). Germline V lookup: CDR1 LNHNV, CDR2 YYDKDF (reference sequence). Between the trimmed V and J ends, which lost 0 bases and 9 bases, there was a span of 15 bases. The CDR3 consists of 14 residues. The CDR3 DNA is TGTGCCACCAGCAGAGAGATGGGGGGACAAGGGCAGTACTTC. Translated, it gives CATSREMGGQGQYF.

This clonotype was detected a few times. This sequence joins TRBV27 and TRBJ1-1; D might be TRBD1 (6 bases). CDR1 and CDR2 (germline): MNHEY, SMNVEV (reference sequence). The CDR3 length is 13 residues. Trimming took 5 bases from V and 4 from J, leaving 11 bases between them. CDR3 sequence (DNA): TGTGCCAGCAGTATACAGGGTATCACTGAAGCTTTCTTT. Residues: CASSIQGITEAFF.

This clonotype appeared many times. V usage is TRBV12-3 or TRBV12-4 and J usage is TRBJ2-3; 11 nucleotides match TRBD2. The CDR3 runs 15 residues. Germline trimming cut 4 bases from V and 7 bases from J; bases unmatched to any gene: 7. This CDR3 is CASSYITSGSHTQYF. The CDR3 DNA follows: TGTGCCAGCAGTTACATCACTAGCGGGAGTCATACGCAGTATTTT.

This clonotype came up a few times. This chain joins TRBV11-1 and TRBJ2-2, with 7 bases that match TRBD1. The CDR3 is 16 residues long. Germline V gene sequence: CDR1 SGHAT, CDR2 FQDESV (reference sequence). The V and J ends lost 5 bases and 3 bases, in that order; junction bases with no gene match: 9. The CDR3 loop is CASSLYQGVDTGELFF. The CDR3, as DNA: TGTGCCAGCAGCCTCTACCAGGGGGTGGACACCGGGGAGCTGTTTTTT.

Points on this clonotype: One junction end disagrees with the germline gene, perhaps due to a read error. The rearrangement links TRBV9 to TRBJ1-4; the D is unclear. Germline V gives CDR1 SGDLS, CDR2 YYNGEE. The CDR3 is made up of 14 amino acids. CDR3 nucleotide sequence: TGTGCCAGCAGCGGTGATGCAACTAATGAAAAACTGGTTTTT. This translates into CASSGDATNEKLVF.

V usage is TRBV20-1 and J usage is TRBJ2-5; 8 positions match TRBD1. Per the germline V gene, CDR1 is DFQATT and CDR2 is SNEGSKA (reference sequence). This CDR3 is 13 amino acids long. Unmatched junction bases numbered 7, after V lost 6 bases and J lost 4 bases. The CDR3 DNA reads TGCAGTGCAAGCAGGGGGCTTTTAGAGACCCAGTACTTC. Translating gives CSASRGLLETQYF.

V and J are TRBV24-1 and TRBJ1-1, with D possibly matching TRBD1 (5 bases). Between the trimmed V and J ends, which lost 3 bases and 10 bases, there was a span of 17 bases. Germline CDR1 KGHDR, CDR2 SFDVKD. There are 14 residues in the CDR3. The CDR3 DNA follows: TGTGCCACCAGTGATGTGAATCAGGGTGTAGGAGCTTTCTTT. Translating it yields CATSDVNQGVGAFF.

The V and J genes are TRBV25-1 and TRBJ1-6; no clear D. Trimming took 7 bases from V and 1 from J, leaving 11 bases between them. CDR1 is MGHDK, CDR2 SYGVNS, per germline. The CDR3 contains 15 residues. DNA for the CDR3: TGTGCCAGCAACGGGTTGTCGTCCTATAATTCACCCCTCCACTTT. This codes for CASNGLSSYNSPLHF.

This rearrangement joins TRBV29-1 to TRBJ2-7, with D perhaps TRBD2 (5 bases). V lost 6 bases and J lost 4, with 10 bases in between. Per germline, CDR1 SQVTM and CDR2 ANQGSEA. There are 11 residues in the CDR3. DNA for the CDR3: TGCAGCGTCCTAACGGGGTACGAGCAGTACTTC. Protein product: CSVLTGYEQYF.

This clonotype was detected only once. V is TRBV11-2 and J is TRBJ2-3; D might be TRBD2 (5 bases). Per the germline V gene, CDR1 is SGHAT and CDR2 is FQNNGV. This CDR3 spans 13 amino acids. Trimming left V 7 bases short and J 3 bases short, with 11 bases between. CDR3 bases: TGTGCCAGCACCTGGACGGGGACAGATACGCAGTATTTT. It yields the protein CASTWTGTDTQYF.

In DNA, the CDR3 is TGTGCCAGCAGCACAAACCTCGGGGAGCCCCAGCATTTT. This encodes CASSTNLGEPQHF. J is TRBJ1-5 and V is TRBV7-9; no firm D call. Trimming left V 5 bases short and J 8 bases short, with 13 bases between. This CDR3 spans 13 amino acids. The V gene's germline CDR1 is SEHNR and CDR2 FQNEAQ (reference sequence).

This clonotype was seen ten or more times. This chain uses TRBV20-1 with TRBJ2-3; D remains ambiguous. Trimming stripped 0 bases from V and 2 bases from J, with 6 bases between. The CDR3 extends over 13 amino acids. Germline assignment: CDR1 DFQATT and CDR2 SNEGSKA (reference sequence). CDR3 bases: TGCAGTGCTAGAGACCGCGTCACAGATACGCAGTATTTT. It encodes CSARDRVTDTQYF.

To note about this clonotype: Being one base from a much bigger clone, this may be a read error. The CDR3 coding sequence is TGTGCCAGCAGCTTAGATACAGGGGATACCTGCGAGCAGTACTTC. This sequence encodes CASSLDTGDTCEQYF. The rearrangement uses TRBV11-3 and TRBJ2-7, with 7 bases lining up with TRBD1. From germline, CDR1 is SGHNT and CDR2 YENEEA. V was pared by 0 bases and J by 6 bases, with 8 bases of the junction left unmatched. There are 15 residues in the CDR3.

This clonotype was detected once. The chain has TRBV19 and TRBJ2-2; a possible D gene is TRBD1 (6 bases). Trimming took 7 bases from V and 1 from J, leaving 10 bases between them. The CDR3 contains 14 residues. Germline CDR1 LNHDA, CDR2 SQIVND (reference sequence). CDR3 amino acids: CASTKTGNTGELFF. CDR3 nucleotide sequence: TGTGCCAGTACTAAGACAGGGAACACCGGGGAGCTGTTTTTT. The variable domain in full, completed from reference TRBV19 and TRBJ2-2, reads DGGITQSPKYLFRKEGQNVTLSCEQNLNHDAMYWYRQDPGQGLRLIYYSQIVNDFQKGDIAEGYSVSREKKESFPLTVTSAQKNPTAFYLCASTKTGNTGELFFGEGSRLTVL.